This section outlines one T cell receptor (beta chain) sequence together with its context. Its antigen has not been determined. No per-base quality is available; no much larger clone lies one base away. The CDR3, from cysteine to phenylalanine, totals 16 residues. Here the CDR3 DNA is all that survives: 48 bases in frame from base 1. Clipping removes 3 bases from V and 5 bases from J, with 7 as the unmatched junction base count. The germline V gene sets CDR1 to SNHLY and CDR2 to FYNNEI. The donors were immunologically healthy infants in Finland who had open corrective cardiac surgery for congenital heart defects. From four of the eight donors, a small aliquot of roughly 0.5-1 mL peripheral blood was collected during surgery. For blood samples, genomic DNA was extracted from all available leukocytes instead of from a fixed number of cells. ACK lysis buffer was used to clear erythrocytes from the blood, and the leukocytes were then kept as pellets at -70 degrees C. Genomic DNA was extracted from frozen cell pellets with a QIAsymphony instrument.

The data originate from a study of human thymus T cells (dated by TCRdb to the early 2020s). Broadly, across the study: The study characterized TCR alpha and beta repertoires from roughly eight infant thymus samples and a few related peripheral blood samples. Donor ages ranging from about 6 to 250 days were recorded, and roughly six male and two female infants were included in the cohort. The investigation overall reported the following: Usage of V and J gene segments appeared to be biased in both the thymic and the peripheral blood repertoires. On average, thymus samples gave about 750,000 unique TCRB clonotypes, whereas blood samples gave roughly 80,000.

The immunoSEQ multiplex PCR assay was used to amplify the TCRB and TCRAD loci from a standardized amount of quality-controlled genomic DNA. The V(D)J region was spanned by amplicons of a length sufficient to cover the CDR3 and to identify V and J genes. The amplicons were sequenced on an Illumina platform via the commercial immunoSEQ service. Under the source paper's analysis protocol: Primer bias and sequencing errors were corrected as previously described, and TCRAD and TCRB were defined on the basis of the IMGT database. The repertoires were analysed using immunoSEQ Analyzer 3.0 and VDJTools for basic statistics, V/J segment usage, diversity estimates, rarefaction and pairwise overlap. Diversity was estimated with Chao1, ChaoE, Efron-Thisted, Shannon and inverse Simpson indices, and also on datasets down-sampled to the smallest sample. For repertoire overlap, CDR3 nucleotide sequence, V gene and J gene had to match strictly, and clustering was done by Jaccard-based multidimensional scaling. Entries here come from immuneACCESS through TCRdb and include only in-frame sequences with V and J called. Some clones fail to appear in such tables; in the studies checked, an unresolved V gene covers under half of the shortfall, and the cause of the remainder is unknown. D and trimming come from the DNA, and the V and J calls and clone size come from that table. In all, the sample holds tens of thousands of clones, and 94% of those were seen once. The ten biggest clones cover about 0.12% of the sample.

The sequence came from a boy in the first two years of life with a congenital heart defect but otherwise immunologically healthy. The chain was built from TRBV2 and TRBJ1-6; TRBD1 fits 7 bases in the junction. Sequences were obtained from blood. The CDR3 region reads CASSDPIQGDNSPLHF. The bases are TGTGCCAGCAGTGACCCGATCCAGGGGGATAATTCACCCCTCCACTTT.